This TCR beta chain was sequenced in a study of spatial heterogeneity in lung cancer. Whole-study context: There were consistently more beta-chain sequences detected than alpha-chain sequences. Study-wide results and caveats: Ubiquitous and regional nonsynonymous mutations were each tracked by the matching count of ubiquitous or regional expanded TCRs. Tumors with more nonsynonymous mutations had more expanded intratumoral alpha and beta TCRs.

The time point is: sample taken at primary tumor resection. Donation came from some 73 patients with untreated early-stage non-small cell lung cancer. The CDR3 is 15 residues long. Trimming took 6 bases from V and 6 from J; bases not matched to a gene: 14. Germline-derived CDR1 and CDR2 are DFQATT and SNEGSKA (reference sequence). This clonotype has a count of ten or more. Its antigen is unknown. Individual TCR cDNA molecules each bore their own unique molecular identifier. TCRdb re-analysed the 5' RACE reads in MiXCR, keeping a single row per CDR3 protein. The sample includes about 6,000 distinct CDR3 sequences, approximately 15% of them seen just once.

Here the sequenced sample was lung tumor tissue, taken at surgery. The rearrangement uses TRBV20-1 and TRBJ2-7; 10 positions agree with TRBD2. The TCR was taken from a male donor with early-stage non-small cell lung cancer. Written as DNA, the CDR3 is TGCAGTGCGGGCGGGCTAGCGGGAGCCTCCGGCGAGCAGTACTTC. This sequence encodes CSAGGLAGASGEQYF.